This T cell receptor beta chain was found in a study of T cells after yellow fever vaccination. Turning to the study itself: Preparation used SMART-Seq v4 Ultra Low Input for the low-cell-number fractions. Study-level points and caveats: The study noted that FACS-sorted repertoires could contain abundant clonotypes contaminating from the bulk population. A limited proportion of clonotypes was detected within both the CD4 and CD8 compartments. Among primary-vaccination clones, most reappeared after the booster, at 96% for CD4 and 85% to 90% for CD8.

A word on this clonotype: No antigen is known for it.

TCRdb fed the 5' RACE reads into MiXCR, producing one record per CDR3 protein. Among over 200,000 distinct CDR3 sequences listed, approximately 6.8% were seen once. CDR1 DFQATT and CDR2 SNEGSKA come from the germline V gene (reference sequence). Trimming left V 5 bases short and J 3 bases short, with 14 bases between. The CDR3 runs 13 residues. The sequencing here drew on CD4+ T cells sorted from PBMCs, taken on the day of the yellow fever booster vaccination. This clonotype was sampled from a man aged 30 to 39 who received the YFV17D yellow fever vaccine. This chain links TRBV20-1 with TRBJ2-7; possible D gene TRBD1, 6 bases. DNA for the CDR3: TGCAGTGCTGTTAAGGGGGAGAACTACGAGCAGTACTTC. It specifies CSAVKGENYEQYF.